This T cell receptor beta chain came from a study of shared clonotypes between healthy human individuals. The CDR3 contains 14 residues. Germline CDR1 is MNHNS and CDR2 is SASEGT. Deletions cut 6 bases from V and 4 bases from J, with 15 bases between. Genomic DNA (from each subset) was split evenly across several immunoSEQ plates. TCRdb's copy holds only in-frame clones and misses some; the assay was immunoSEQ multiplex PCR. The sample includes some 2,100,000 clones, around 95% of them seen just once. Study-level findings and limits: The study found roughly 5% of naive CD4 clonotypes shared across several donors. An expected dependence of interdonor clonotype sharing on sequencing depth was noted.

Division of CD4+ cells produced a CD45RA+ naive subset and a CD45RA-negative memory subset. Turning to this clone: Its antigen is unknown.

This sequence was found in a man aged 18 to 29 in good health. The V and J genes are TRBV6-1 and TRBJ1-2, with D perhaps matching TRBD1 (5 bases). Sequencing input: naive CD4+ T cells sorted from blood. The subset denotes: CD45RA+ positively selected. CDR3 DNA sequence: TGTGCCAGCAGCCCCGTAGGGACCCGCTATGGCTACACCTTC. It is translated as CASSPVGTRYGYTF.